The following is a T cell receptor (beta chain) sequence with its context. A Seattle source enrolled patients during active infection and followed them longitudinally. This entry belongs to a study of blood T cell repertoires in COVID-19. Assay used: immunoSEQ multiplex PCR; TCRdb lists only in-frame clones, some missing. The sample records about 160,000 clones, roughly 81% being singletons. Deletions cut 5 bases from V and 1 base from J, with 6 bases between. The CDR3 totals 12 residues. Germline CDR1 and CDR2: SGHRS and YFSETQ. The chain carries TRBV5-1 and TRBJ2-5; D uncertain. The clonotype comes from a woman in her 50s with COVID-19, enrolled during active disease. The sequencing sample was made of peripheral blood. CDR3 nucleotide sequence: TGCGCCAGCAGTCACGGCCAAGAGACCCAGTACTTC. It is translated as CASSHGQETQYF.